This T cell receptor (beta chain) was obtained from a study of prognosis after radiotherapy for stage I lung cancer. Overall study: With about a dozen men and over 5 women, the cohort's median age was around 70 years, range about 50–84. Radiotherapy used SBRT, divided into 3 to 5 fractions and reaching a biologically effective dose of at least 100 Gy. Broader study findings: It was in patients who developed distant metastases that Shannon entropy after stereotactic body radiation therapy was lower.

The authors amplified TCR beta CDR3 from genomic DNA using two-round multiplex PCR. Amplification in first-round PCR relied on primers specific to each TRBV and TRBJ gene. PCR proceeded to a second round, and that round used universal primers. TCRdb ran MiXCR on the multiplex PCR reads and lists one entry per CDR3 protein. In the table there are about 13,000 distinct CDR3 sequences, 43% of which are singletons. The CDR3 is 14 residues long. Germline V gives CDR1 SGHRS, CDR2 YFSETQ. V gave up 4 bases and J gave up 9 bases, with 20 bases separating them. This clonotype was counted between two and nine times. What it binds is not known.

The V gene is TRBV5-1, the J gene TRBJ2-7; D assignment may be TRBD1 or TRBD2 (5 bases each). The receptor was derived from a donor aged 50 or older with non-small cell lung cancer. This specimen consisted of PBMCs, obtained before or after stereotactic body radiation therapy (not recorded which). The CDR3 bases are TGCGCCAGCAGCCCCGACCGGGGCGTCGGCGGGCAGTACTTC. Protein sequence: CASSPDRGVGGQYF.